The rows below give T cell receptor beta chains drawn from one sample of a study of T cell repertoires in cytomegalovirus infection. Via MiXCR, TCRdb re-called the reads, giving one row per CDR3 protein. Of 550,000 to 700,000 distinct CDR3 sequences listed, roughly 43% are singletons. These receptors' antigens are unknown. Sequenced here: cultured PBMCs, sampled from culture after CMV antigen stimulation. The receptors here all came from a human donor in good health (CMV status not recorded). Some clones in this sample may be carry-over from other donors' samples. Each CDR3 is given with its conserved first and last residue. The order of the fields is J gene, clone size, D gene, V gene, CDR3 protein, CDR3 DNA. A D gene is named only where the DNA matches it firmly. Clone size appears in some rows only: once, few, many, or a class for an expanded clone.

J gene: TRBJ1-5; clone size: NA; D gene: NA; V gene: TRBV4-1; CDR3 protein: CASSQSPHSNQPQHF; CDR3 DNA: TGCGCCAGCAGCCAGTCCCCCCACAGTAATCAGCCCCAGCATTTT
J gene: TRBJ1-6; clone size: NA; D gene: TRBD1; V gene: TRBV6-1; CDR3 protein: CASMTDRVAQVLHF; CDR3 DNA: TGTGCCAGCATGACGGACAGGGTCGCTCAGGTCCTCCACTTT
J gene: TRBJ2-1; clone size: NA; D gene: NA; V gene: TRBV24-1; CDR3 protein: CATSGGNYNEQFF; CDR3 DNA: TGTGCCACCAGTGGGGGCAACTACAATGAGCAGTTCTTC
J gene: TRBJ1-2; clone size: NA; D gene: NA; V gene: TRBV7-2; CDR3 protein: CASSFDRQDGYTF; CDR3 DNA: TGTGCCAGCAGCTTCGACAGACAAGATGGCTACACCTTC
J gene: TRBJ1-2; clone size: few; D gene: TRBD1; V gene: TRBV4-1; CDR3 protein: CASSQTGGASGYTF; CDR3 DNA: TGCGCCAGCAGCCAAACAGGGGGCGCTTCTGGCTACACCTTC
J gene: TRBJ1-1; clone size: NA; D gene: NA; V gene: TRBV7-6; CDR3 protein: CASRHARDTEAFF; CDR3 DNA: TGTGCCAGCAGACACGCACGGGACACTGAAGCTTTCTTT
J gene: TRBJ2-3; clone size: NA; D gene: NA; V gene: TRBV7-2; CDR3 protein: CASSLSPVYTQYF; CDR3 DNA: TGTGCCAGCAGCTTATCCCCTGTGTATACGCAGTATTTT
J gene: TRBJ1-1; clone size: NA; D gene: NA; V gene: TRBV6-2/TRBV6-3; CDR3 protein: CASSYPLRGTEAFF; CDR3 DNA: TGTGCCAGCAGTTACCCCCTACGGGGCACTGAAGCTTTCTTT
J gene: TRBJ2-5; clone size: few; D gene: TRBD2; V gene: TRBV2; CDR3 protein: CASSKREETQYF; CDR3 DNA: TGTGCCAGCAGTAAGCGGGAGGAGACCCAGTACTTC
J gene: TRBJ2-3; clone size: few; D gene: TRBD2; V gene: TRBV12-3/TRBV12-4; CDR3 protein: CASSFSGAQTPTYF; CDR3 DNA: TGTGCCAGCAGTTTTAGCGGGGCGCAAACCCCTACCTATTTT
J gene: TRBJ1-2; clone size: NA; D gene: TRBD1; V gene: TRBV7-2; CDR3 protein: CASSLRGQGGNGYTF; CDR3 DNA: TGTGCCAGCAGCTTAAGAGGACAGGGAGGAAATGGCTACACCTTC
J gene: TRBJ2-3; clone size: NA; D gene: TRBD2; V gene: TRBV11-2; CDR3 protein: CASSLNGVSGGAPADTQYF; CDR3 DNA: TGTGCCAGCAGCCTCAACGGGGTTAGCGGGGGGGCCCCAGCAGATACGCAGTATTTT
J gene: TRBJ2-1; clone size: NA; D gene: NA; V gene: TRBV5-3; CDR3 protein: CASSAPGGWYNEQFF; CDR3 DNA: TGTGCCAGCAGCGCCCCCGGGGGCTGGTACAATGAGCAGTTCTTC
J gene: TRBJ1-2; clone size: few; D gene: NA; V gene: TRBV7-2; CDR3 protein: CASSLTRDLVGYTF; CDR3 DNA: TGTGCCAGCAGCTTAACAAGGGATCTTGTAGGCTACACCTTC
J gene: TRBJ1-5; clone size: NA; D gene: NA; V gene: TRBV2; CDR3 protein: CASRQGLSNQPQHF; CDR3 DNA: TGTGCCAGCAGGCAGGGACTTAGCAATCAGCCCCAGCATTTT
J gene: TRBJ2-7; clone size: few; D gene: NA; V gene: TRBV7-9; CDR3 protein: CASSGWGASYEQYF; CDR3 DNA: TGTGCCAGCTCCGGTTGGGGGGCCTCCTACGAGCAGTACTTC
J gene: TRBJ1-1; clone size: NA; D gene: TRBD1; V gene: TRBV6-1; CDR3 protein: CASRDRNTPEAFF; CDR3 DNA: TGTGCCAGCAGGGACAGGAATACACCTGAAGCTTTCTTT
J gene: TRBJ2-2; clone size: NA; D gene: NA; V gene: TRBV12-3/TRBV12-4; CDR3 protein: CASSLLGETGELFF; CDR3 DNA: TGTGCCAGCAGTTTATTGGGGGAGACCGGGGAGCTGTTTTTT
J gene: TRBJ1-1; clone size: NA; D gene: NA; V gene: TRBV28; CDR3 protein: CASSVPWEAFF; CDR3 DNA: TGTGCCAGCAGTGTCCCCTGGGAAGCTTTCTTT
J gene: TRBJ1-1; clone size: few; D gene: TRBD1; V gene: TRBV7-7; CDR3 protein: CASSRRQGSPEAFF; CDR3 DNA: TGTGCCAGCAGCCGCCGACAGGGTAGCCCTGAAGCTTTCTTT
J gene: TRBJ1-3; clone size: once; D gene: TRBD1; V gene: TRBV4-1; CDR3 protein: CASSQDDRAGGNTIYF; CDR3 DNA: TGCGCCAGCAGCCAAGATGACAGGGCGGGAGGAAACACCATATATTTT
J gene: TRBJ2-1; clone size: NA; D gene: TRBD2; V gene: TRBV6-5; CDR3 protein: CASRPGTSGSSEQFF; CDR3 DNA: TGTGCCAGCAGGCCCGGGACTAGCGGGAGTAGTGAGCAGTTCTTC
J gene: TRBJ1-5; clone size: many; D gene: TRBD1; V gene: TRBV7-2; CDR3 protein: CASSLQGGSQPQHF; CDR3 DNA: TGTGCCAGCAGCTTACAGGGGGGCAGTCAGCCCCAGCATTTT
J gene: TRBJ1-6; clone size: many; D gene: NA; V gene: TRBV12-3/TRBV12-4; CDR3 protein: CASSLPNSPLHF; CDR3 DNA: TGTGCCAGCAGTTTACCCAATTCACCCCTCCACTTT
J gene: TRBJ2-6; clone size: few; D gene: NA; V gene: TRBV5-6; CDR3 protein: CASRKIGAPGANVLTF; CDR3 DNA: TGTGCCAGCAGAAAAATAGGGGCACCCGGGGCCAACGTCCTGACTTTC
J gene: TRBJ1-1; clone size: NA; D gene: TRBD1; V gene: TRBV28; CDR3 protein: CASLSRGQGESEAFF; CDR3 DNA: TGTGCCAGCCTATCCCGGGGACAGGGAGAGTCTGAAGCTTTCTTT